This T cell receptor (beta chain) derives from a study of cytomegalovirus exposure and HLA in healthy donors. Regarding the study as a whole: A later analysis, which compared TCR beta chains of equal frequency, found the HLA-associated ones more clonally expanded. Some public TCRs appeared in many individuals, while most sequences were rare.

Details on this clone: Its antigen remains unknown.

PCR primers comprised 60 Vbeta and 13 Jbeta primers. Sequencing used immunoSEQ multiplex PCR; TCRdb keeps in-frame clones, though not all of them. The sample carries 150,000 to 200,000 clones, approximately 80% recorded once. Sequenced input: PBMCs. The TCR sequence derives from a woman between 35 and 50 years old in good health and CMV-seropositive.

CDR3 residues: CSVVTGDQLLNEQFF. CDR3 sequence (DNA): TGCAGCGTTGTGACAGGAGACCAATTGTTGAATGAGCAGTTCTTC. The chain couples TRBV29-1 to TRBJ2-1, with D perhaps matching TRBD1 (6 bases). Trimming took 4 bases from V and 7 from J, leaving 20 bases between them. Germline CDR1 is SQVTM and CDR2 is ANQGSEA. The CDR3 has 15 amino acids.